This T cell receptor beta chain comes out of a study of chemoradiotherapy in HPV16-positive cancers. TCRdb's copy holds only in-frame clones and misses some; the assay was immunoSEQ multiplex PCR. The table lists 20,000 or so clones, approximately 86% of them singletons. The V segment lost 2 bases and the J segment 6 bases; nucleotides outside the gene matches: 16. The CDR3 is 19 residues long. Germline V gene sequence: CDR1 SGHAT, CDR2 FQNNGV. Samples were taken several times over chemoradiotherapy. As for this clone: The antigen is unknown.

Study-wide results and caveats: The functional HPV-specific definition rests on just a couple of HPV16-positive patients. Better recurrence-free survival went with HPV-responsive T-cell expansion in HPV16-positive patients. Candidate HPV-specific clones and E7-related TCR motifs grew in tumor during treatment.

The sequence derives from a human donor with HPV-associated anogenital cancer. The sample was blood, taken from a patient who underwent chemoradiotherapy. This sequence joins TRBV11-2 and TRBJ2-7, with TRBD2 matching 13 bases. The CDR3 region is CASSLRGLRTSGRLGEQYF. DNA for the CDR3: TGTGCCAGCAGCTTACGGGGCCTGAGGACTAGCGGGAGATTAGGCGAGCAGTACTTC.